The 2 T cell receptor beta chains below were found in one sample sequenced in a study of shared clonotypes between healthy human individuals. Sequencing used immunoSEQ multiplex PCR; TCRdb keeps in-frame clones, though not all of them. The sample carries 2 million to 2.5 million clones, 80% to 95% recorded once. Sequenced input: naive CD4+ T cells from PBMCs. As to subset: CD45RA+ positively selected. These receptors were taken from a man aged 18 to 29 in good health. Some clones in this sample may be carry-over from other donors' samples.

The chain is built from TRBV5-5 and TRBJ2-3; 7 bases fit TRBD2. The CDR3 is made up of 16 amino acids. Germline CDR1 reads SGHKS; CDR2 reads YYEKEE (reference sequence). With V trimmed by 0 bases and J by 4 bases, 8 bases remained unmatched. The CDR3 DNA reads TGTGCCAGCAGCTTGGGACTAGCAGGTGGGGCAGATACGCAGTATTTT. This translates into CASSLGLAGGADTQYF.

The chain joins TRBV7-3 to TRBJ1-1, with no clear D. The CDR3 covers 15 residues. The germline V and J ends were trimmed by 5 bases and 0 bases, with 13 bases remaining between them. In germline, CDR1 is SGHTA, CDR2 FQGTGA. CDR3 sequence reads: CASSLLPGVNTEAFF. CDR3 DNA: TGTGCCAGCAGCCTTCTGCCGGGTGTGAACACTGAAGCTTTCTTT.